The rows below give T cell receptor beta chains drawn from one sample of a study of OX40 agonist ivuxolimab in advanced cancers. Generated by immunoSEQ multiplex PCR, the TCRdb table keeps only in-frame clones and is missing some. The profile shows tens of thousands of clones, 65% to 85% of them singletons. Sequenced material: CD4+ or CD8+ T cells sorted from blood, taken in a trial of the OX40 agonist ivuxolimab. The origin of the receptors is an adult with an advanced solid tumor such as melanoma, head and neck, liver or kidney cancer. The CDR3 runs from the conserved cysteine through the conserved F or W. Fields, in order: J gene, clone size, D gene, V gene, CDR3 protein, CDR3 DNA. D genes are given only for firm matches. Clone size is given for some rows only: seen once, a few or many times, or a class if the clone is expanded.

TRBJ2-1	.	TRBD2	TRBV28	CASSRASGLAGSEQFF	TGTGCCAGCAGTCGCGCCAGTGGGCTAGCGGGGAGTGAGCAGTTCTTC
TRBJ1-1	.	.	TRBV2	CASKEGNTEAFF	TGTGCCAGCAAGGAAGGGAACACTGAAGCTTTCTTT
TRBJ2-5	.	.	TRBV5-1	CASSLVGQYQETQYF	TGCGCCAGCAGCTTGGTTGGCCAGTACCAAGAGACCCAGTACTTC
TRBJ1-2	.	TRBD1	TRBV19	CASSIAYNPRQGFVLTF	TGTGCCAGTAGTATAGCCTATAACCCTCGACAGGGTTTTGTGCTCACCTTC
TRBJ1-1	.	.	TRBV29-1	CSVSSPGAGKGDTEAFF	TGCAGCGTTTCCTCGCCGGGGGCCGGGAAGGGGGACACTGAAGCTTTCTTT
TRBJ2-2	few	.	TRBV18	CASSGGQWTGELFF	TGTGCCAGCTCAGGGGGGCAATGGACCGGGGAGCTGTTTTTT
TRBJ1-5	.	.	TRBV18	CASSPQAAGSNQPQHF	TGTGCCAGCTCACCACAAGCTGCGGGGAGCAATCAGCCCCAGCATTTT
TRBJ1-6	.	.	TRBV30	CAWSVYRDNSPLHF	TGTGCCTGGAGTGTTTACAGGGACAATTCACCCCTCCACTTT
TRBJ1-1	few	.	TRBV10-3	CAISETKTEAFF	TGTGCCATCAGTGAAACTAAGACTGAAGCTTTCTTT
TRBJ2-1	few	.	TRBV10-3	CAISESTGTSQQFF	TGTGCCATCAGTGAGTCGACGGGGACCAGCCAGCAGTTCTTC
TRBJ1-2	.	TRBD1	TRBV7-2	CASSLADRVGDYGYTF	TGTGCCAGCAGCTTAGCGGACAGGGTGGGCGACTATGGCTACACCTTC
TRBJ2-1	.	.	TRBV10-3	CAISERSYEQFF	TGTGCCATCAGTGAGCGTAGCTATGAGCAGTTCTTC
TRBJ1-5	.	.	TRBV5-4	CASSAWGRVGEPQHF	TGTGCCAGCAGCGCATGGGGTAGGGTAGGGGAGCCCCAGCATTTT
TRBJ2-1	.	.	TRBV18	CASSPVSYNEQFF	TGTGCCAGCTCACCAGTTAGCTACAATGAGCAGTTCTTC
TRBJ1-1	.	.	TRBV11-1	CASSLKGRGTEAFF	TGTGCCAGCAGCTTAAAGGGGCGGGGTACTGAAGCTTTCTTT
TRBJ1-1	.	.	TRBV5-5	CASSFSGDQFYMNTEAFF	TGTGCCAGCAGCTTCTCCGGGGACCAATTCTATATGAACACTGAAGCTTTCTTT
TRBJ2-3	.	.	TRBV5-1	CACGGTSTDTQYF	TGCGCCTGCGGCGGTACTAGCACAGATACGCAGTATTTT
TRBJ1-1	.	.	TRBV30	CAWGRGLNTEAFF	TGTGCCTGGGGGCGGGGGCTGAACACTGAAGCTTTCTTT
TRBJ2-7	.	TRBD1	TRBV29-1	CSVSKWDRGGYEQYF	TGCAGCGTTTCAAAGTGGGACAGGGGGGGCTACGAGCAGTACTTC
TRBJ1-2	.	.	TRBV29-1	CSGARGGYGYTF	TGCAGTGGTGCGAGAGGGGGCTATGGCTACACCTTC
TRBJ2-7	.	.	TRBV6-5	CASSFTAYEQYF	TGTGCCAGCAGTTTCACTGCTTACGAGCAGTACTTC
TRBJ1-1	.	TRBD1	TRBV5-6	CASRPGQGTEAFF	TGTGCCAGCAGACCAGGACAGGGCACTGAAGCTTTCTTT
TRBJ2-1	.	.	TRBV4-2	CASSQGGTYNEQFF	TGTGCCAGCAGCCAAGGAGGGACTTACAATGAGCAGTTCTTC
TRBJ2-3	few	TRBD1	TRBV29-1	CSAGQGAGNTDTQYF	TGCAGCGCTGGGCAGGGGGCAGGAAACACAGATACGCAGTATTTT
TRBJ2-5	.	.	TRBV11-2	CASSWDRTLGTQYF	TGTGCCAGCAGCTGGGATCGGACCCTAGGGACCCAGTACTTC
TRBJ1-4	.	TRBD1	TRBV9	CASSATGRPGEKLFF	TGTGCCAGCAGCGCGACAGGGCGCCCGGGGGAAAAACTGTTTTTT
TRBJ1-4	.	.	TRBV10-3	CATGRKDNEKLFF	TGTGCCACCGGGCGCAAAGATAATGAAAAACTGTTTTTT
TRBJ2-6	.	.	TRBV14	CASSQGFRRVLSGANVLTF	TGTGCCAGCAGCCAAGGCTTTCGCAGGGTGCTCTCTGGGGCCAACGTCCTGACTTTC
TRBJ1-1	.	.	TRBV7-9	CASSFGQQNTEAFF	TGTGCCAGCAGCTTTGGACAGCAGAACACTGAAGCTTTCTTT
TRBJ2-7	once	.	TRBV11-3	CASSPPGGAGLGEQYF	TGTGCCAGCAGCCCGCCGGGCGGGGCGGGGTTGGGGGAGCAGTACTTC
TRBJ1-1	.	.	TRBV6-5	CASSYQTPNTEAFF	TGTGCCAGCAGTTACCAGACACCGAACACTGAAGCTTTCTTT
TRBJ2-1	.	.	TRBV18	CASSSATRANEQFF	TGTGCCAGCTCATCAGCTACTAGGGCCAATGAGCAGTTCTTC
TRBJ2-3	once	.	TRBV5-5	CASTIDFTDTQYF	TGTGCCAGCACCATCGACTTTACAGATACGCAGTATTTT
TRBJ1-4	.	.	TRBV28	CASSSGEDGNEKLFF	TGTGCCAGCAGTTCAGGGGAGGACGGTAATGAAAAACTGTTTTTT
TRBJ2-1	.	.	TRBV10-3	CAIRGDLLDNEQFF	TGTGCCATCAGAGGGGACCTCCTGGACAATGAGCAGTTCTTC
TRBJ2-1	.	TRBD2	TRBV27	CASSSRRTSGGSYNEQFF	TGTGCCAGCAGTTCTCGCAGGACTAGCGGGGGTTCCTACAATGAGCAGTTCTTC
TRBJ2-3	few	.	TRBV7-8	CASSLEVPPTQYF	TGTGCCAGCAGCTTAGAGGTCCCGCCTACGCAGTATTTT
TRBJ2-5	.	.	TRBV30	CAWSGTIPETQYF	TGTGCCTGGAGTGGTACGATTCCAGAGACCCAGTACTTC
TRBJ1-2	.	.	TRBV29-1	CSAPTIANYGYTF	TGCAGCGCCCCCACCATAGCTAACTATGGCTACACCTTC
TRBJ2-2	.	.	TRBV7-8	CASSPNPGRRAVNTGELFF	TGTGCCAGCAGCCCAAACCCGGGTAGGCGGGCCGTAAACACCGGGGAGCTGTTTTTT
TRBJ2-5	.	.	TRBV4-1	CASSQEGGRNRQETQYF	TGCGCCAGCAGCCAAGAGGGGGGGCGGAATCGGCAAGAGACCCAGTACTTC
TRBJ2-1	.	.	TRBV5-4	CASSFDRNYNEQFF	TGTGCCAGCAGCTTTGACAGAAACTACAATGAGCAGTTCTTC
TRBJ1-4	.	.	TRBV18	CASSLAVATNEKLFF	TGTGCCAGCTCACTGGCGGTAGCAACTAATGAAAAACTGTTTTTT
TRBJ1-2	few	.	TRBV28	CASRARGRTTFYGYTF	TGTGCCAGCCGGGCGAGGGGCCGCACCACCTTTTATGGCTACACCTTC
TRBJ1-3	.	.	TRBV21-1	CASSKFTEPTGNTIYF	TGTGCCAGCAGCAAGTTCACAGAACCCACTGGAAACACCATATATTTT
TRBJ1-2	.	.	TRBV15	CATSREGVTDFYGYTF	TGTGCCACCAGCAGAGAGGGGGTTACCGACTTCTATGGCTACACCTTC